These 26 T cell receptor beta chains were all obtained from the same sample, sequenced in a study of Graves' ophthalmopathy and Graves' hyperthyroidism. Amplifying from RNA transcripts, the study obtained TCR beta CDR3 regions. Second-round multiplex PCR followed a first-round RT-PCR using HTBI primers. Each CDR3 protein gets one entry after TCRdb re-called the multiplex PCR reads with MiXCR. The table has about 240,000 distinct CDR3 sequences, less than 55% seen once. What was sequenced was peripheral blood. The receptors come from an adult man with Graves' ophthalmopathy.

The rearrangement links TRBV7-2 to TRBJ1-1; no clear D gene. V was pared by 6 bases and J by 5 bases, with 13 bases between. Germline V gene sequence: CDR1 SGHTA, CDR2 FQGNSA. The CDR3 covers 13 residues. The CDR3 spells CASSEWTETEAFF. For the CDR3, the DNA is TGTGCCAGCAGTGAATGGACTGAGACTGAAGCTTTCTTT.

V gene TRBV24-1 combines with J gene TRBJ1-1, with D perhaps TRBD1 (6 bases). Trimming took off 3 bases at V and 1 base at J, with 14 bases between the two ends. The CDR3 is 16 residues long. CDR1 and CDR2 from the germline V gene are KGHDR and SFDVKD. The CDR3 nucleotides read TGTGCCACCAGTGATCCCGGACAGTTTGGGAACACTGAAGCTTTCTTT. This gives the protein CATSDPGQFGNTEAFF.

For this clonotype: Possible read error: a much larger clone is one base away. The chain couples TRBV25-1 to TRBJ1-3; D not resolved. CDR3 length equals 17 residues. CDR1 MGHDK and CDR2 SYGVNS come from the germline V gene. Trimming stripped 4 bases from V and 0 bases from J, with 16 bases between. For the CDR3, the DNA is TGTGCCAGCAGTGCGGCAAGTGGTAGAGCCTCTGGAAACACCATATATTTT. Its translation is CASSAASGRASGNTIYF.

V and J are TRBV5-5 and TRBJ1-2, with D maybe TRBD1 (6 bases). With 4 bases removed from V and 4 bases from J, the gap between germline ends came to 17 bases. The CDR3 consists of 15 residues. Germline CDR1 SGHKS, CDR2 YYEKEE (reference sequence). CDR3: CASSGGAGEGYGYTF. CDR3 DNA: TGTGCCAGCAGCGGGGGGGCAGGGGAAGGCTATGGCTACACCTTC.

The chain couples TRBV9 to TRBJ1-5; D call uncertain. The V and J ends lost 4 bases and 8 bases respectively, with 16 bases between them. Germline V gene sequence: CDR1 SGDLS, CDR2 YYNGEE. The CDR3 contains 14 residues. The CDR3 DNA is TGTGCCAGCAGCTCCCGGGCCATGGGCGAGCCCCAGCATTTT. It encodes CASSSRAMGEPQHF. Complete variable domain (other parts from reference TRBV9 and TRBJ1-5): DSGVTQTPKHLITATGQRVTLRCSPRSGDLSVYWYQQSLDQGLQFLIQYYNGEERAKGNILERFSAQQFPDLHSELNLSSLELGDSALYFCASSSRAMGEPQHFGDGTRLSIL.

This sequence joins TRBV10-3 and TRBJ2-2; 8 positions agree with TRBD2. Trimming at V came to 6 bases and at J to 7 bases, leaving 7 bases not matched to a gene. The V gene's germline CDR1 is ENHRY and CDR2 SYGVKD. The CDR3 has 14 amino acids. CDR3: CAIRGGLGVGELFF. The CDR3 DNA is TGTGCCATCAGAGGGGGACTAGGAGTCGGGGAGCTGTTTTTT.

The table lists this clonotype with a few counts. This chain joins TRBV10-3 and TRBJ2-7, with D unresolved. The V and J ends lost 4 bases and 4 bases respectively, with 5 bases between them. Germline V CDR1 and CDR2: ENHRY, SYGVKD. This CDR3 has 11 residues. CDR3 DNA sequence: TGTGCCATCAGTGGACATTACGAGCAGTACTTC. It is translated as CAISGHYEQYF.

J is TRBJ1-2 and V is TRBV7-9; possibly TRBD1 for D (6 bases). Trimming cost V 5 bases and J 6 bases, with 13 bases left between them. Germline V CDR1 and CDR2: SEHNR, FQNEAQ (reference sequence). This CDR3 is 13 amino acids long. CDR3 amino acids: CASSLDGTNGYTF. CDR3 coding DNA: TGTGCCAGCAGCCTCGATGGGACAAATGGCTACACCTTC.

CDR3 nucleotides: TGTGCCAGCAGAGTTGACAGGGGGCAGACCTATGGCTACACCTTC. The encoded protein is CASRVDRGQTYGYTF. The V call is TRBV12-3 or TRBV12-4, the J call TRBJ1-2; 10 bases map to TRBD1. This CDR3 comprises 15 residues. The junction had 8 bases not matched to a gene; V was cut back by 6 bases and J by 4 bases.

This clonotype showed up many times. The genes are TRBV29-1 and TRBJ1-1; maybe TRBD1 (5 bases). V was trimmed by 6 bases and J by 0 bases, leaving 14 bases between them. In germline, CDR1 is SQVTM, CDR2 ANQGSEA. This CDR3 region has 14 residues. CDR3 amino acids: CSVSFRQLNTEAFF. The CDR3 bases are TGCAGCGTGTCGTTTCGACAGTTGAACACTGAAGCTTTCTTT.

In DNA, the CDR3 is TGTGCCAGCAGTTTAGGACAGTTTACGGGCTACACCTTC. Translation: CASSLGQFTGYTF. The rearrangement joins TRBV12-3 or TRBV12-4 to TRBJ1-2; possibly TRBD1 for D (5 bases). The V and J ends lost 1 base and 8 bases respectively, with 11 bases between them. This CDR3 spans 13 amino acids.

This clonotype was counted a few times. V is TRBV10-2 and J is TRBJ2-7, with no clear D. This CDR3 contains 12 residues. Germline V gives CDR1 WSHSY, CDR2 SAAADI. V lost 7 bases and J 0 bases, leaving 7 bases between the germline ends. The CDR3 nucleotides are TGCGCCAGCATGGGTGCCTCCTACGAGCAGTACTTC. It translates to CASMGASYEQYF.

V gene TRBV5-6 combines with J gene TRBJ1-5; 8 nucleotides line up with TRBD1. Germline values: CDR1 SGHDT, CDR2 YYEEEE. Trimming at V came to 2 bases and at J to 0 bases, leaving 4 bases not matched to a gene. The CDR3 extends over 16 amino acids. CDR3 sequence reads: CASSFGQGRSNQPQHF. CDR3 DNA sequence: TGTGCCAGCAGCTTCGGACAGGGCCGTAGCAATCAGCCCCAGCATTTT.

This clonotype was observed at least ten times. J is TRBJ1-2 and V is TRBV5-5; 11 bases are a match to TRBD1. J lost 7 bases, V lost 4 bases, and 3 bases had no gene match. Per the germline V gene, CDR1 is SGHKS and CDR2 is YYEKEE (reference sequence). The CDR3 is 13 residues long. The CDR3 sequence: CASSDGTGGGYTF. CDR3 DNA: TGTGCCAGCAGCGACGGGACAGGGGGTGGCTACACCTTC.

This chain links TRBV28 with TRBJ2-7; 11 nucleotides agree with TRBD2. V shed 6 bases, J shed 4 bases, and the junction held 5 bases outside the gene matches. Germline loops: CDR1 MDHEN, CDR2 SYDVKM. This CDR3 has 14 amino acids. In DNA, the CDR3 is TGTGCCAGCAGACCGGGACTAGCGGTGTACGAGCAGTACTTC. The encoded protein is CASRPGLAVYEQYF.

The rearrangement uses TRBV11-2 and TRBJ2-7; the D is unclear. The CDR3 has 14 amino acids. Germline CDR1 and CDR2: SGHAT and FQNNGV. The V end was cut by 1 base, the J end by 2 bases, with 9 bases between. In nucleotides, the CDR3 is TGTGCCAGCAGCTTAGGTCAGTTGACCTACGAGCAGTACTTC. Residues: CASSLGQLTYEQYF.

The gene calls are TRBV6-5 and TRBJ1-5, with D unresolved. Trimming cost V 0 bases and J 9 bases, with 9 bases left between them. This CDR3 has 13 residues. The V gene's germline CDR1 is MNHEY and CDR2 SVGAGI. The CDR3 spells CASSYSFLGPQHF. CDR3 in DNA: TGTGCCAGCAGTTACTCGTTTTTAGGGCCCCAGCATTTT.

This clonotype was seen only a few times. This chain uses TRBV20-1 with TRBJ1-4; 8 bases agree with TRBD1. V lost 5 bases, J lost 8 bases, and 7 bases stayed unmatched. The CDR3 is made up of 13 amino acids. Germline CDR1 is DFQATT and CDR2 is SNEGSKA (reference sequence). CDR3 in amino acids: CSALPDREEKLFF. In DNA form, the CDR3 reads TGCAGTGCTCTCCCGGACAGGGAGGAAAAACTGTTTTTT.

The V gene is TRBV9, the J gene TRBJ2-7; possibly TRBD1 or TRBD2 for D (5 bases each). CDR1 SGDLS and CDR2 YYNGEE come from the germline V gene. The ends were cut back, 4 bases at V and 5 bases at J, with 19 bases in the middle. This CDR3 is built from 15 residues. CDR3 sequence: CASSPRAWDVDEQYF. The CDR3 nucleotides read TGTGCCAGCAGCCCCCGAGCCTGGGACGTCGACGAGCAGTACTTC.

The CDR3: CATSDRTPAIQETQYF. The DNA for the CDR3 is TGTGCCACCAGTGATCGGACACCAGCTATTCAAGAGACCCAGTACTTC. This chain links TRBV24-1 with TRBJ2-5, with D perhaps TRBD1 (5 bases). The CDR3 covers 16 residues. Deletions cut 3 bases from V and 2 bases from J, with 15 bases between. Germline V gene sequence: CDR1 KGHDR, CDR2 SFDVKD.

The chain joins TRBV29-1 to TRBJ1-1; D gene ambiguous. The CDR3 runs 14 residues. Per the germline V gene, CDR1 is SQVTM and CDR2 is ANQGSEA. V dropped 6 bases and J dropped 2 bases, with 16 bases sitting between them. The DNA of the CDR3 is TGCAGCGTCAAATCCCCCCTAGGAAACACTGAAGCTTTCTTT. Protein: CSVKSPLGNTEAFF.

This clonotype was recorded a few times. The V call is TRBV19, the J call TRBJ1-2; D gene uncertain. Germline V gives CDR1 LNHDA, CDR2 SQIVND (reference sequence). V dropped 4 bases and J dropped 2 bases, with 8 bases sitting between them. The CDR3 sequence is 13 residues long. The CDR3 bases are TGTGCCAGTAGTACCCCTTTCAACTATGGCTACACCTTC. This gives the protein CASSTPFNYGYTF.

On this clonotype: Its ends do not fully match the called genes, so a read error is possible. The chain combines TRBV10-3 with TRBJ2-7; D is possibly TRBD2 (6 bases). This CDR3 is 14 amino acids long. CDR1 and CDR2 from the germline V gene are ENHRY and SYGVKD. The CDR3 region is CASSLTRGDGEQYF. The CDR3 nucleotides are TGTGCCAGCAGTTTGACTAGAGGTGACGGCGAGCAGTACTTC.

This chain uses TRBV5-5 with TRBJ2-5, with TRBD1 matching 10 bases. The CDR3 extends over 16 amino acids. Germline lookup yields CDR1 SGHKS and CDR2 YYEKEE (reference sequence). J lost 5 bases, V lost 4 bases, and 11 bases had no gene match. CDR3 residues: CASSGTGQGTWETQYF. As DNA, the CDR3 is TGTGCCAGCAGCGGGACGGGACAGGGGACTTGGGAGACCCAGTACTTC.

This clonotype was seen a few times. The rearrangement joins TRBV5-4 to TRBJ1-5; weak D call: TRBD1 (5 bases). The CDR3 spans 18 residues. The V end lost 4 bases, the J end lost 1 base, and 21 bases lay between the germline ends. The germline V gene has CDR1 SGHNT and CDR2 YYREEE (reference sequence). CDR3 in DNA: TGTGCCAGCAGCCCGAGGGGACGTAGGATGGTGAGCAATCAGCCCCAGCATTTT. As protein: CASSPRGRRMVSNQPQHF. The variable domain in full, completed from reference TRBV5-4 and TRBJ1-5, reads ETGVTQSPTHLIKTRGQQVTLRCSSQSGHNTVSWYQQALGQGPQFIFQYYREEENGRGNFPPRFSGLQFPNYSSELNVNALELDDSALYLCASSPRGRRMVSNQPQHFGDGTRLSIL.

This clonotype was observed a few times. This chain joins TRBV10-2 and TRBJ1-2; TRBD1 matches at 7 bases. The CDR3 sequence is 14 residues long. V lost 5 bases to trimming and J lost 2 bases; unmatched junction nucleotides: 5. Germline values: CDR1 WSHSY, CDR2 SAAADI. The CDR3 reads CASSWATGNYGYTF. The CDR3 DNA sequence: TGCGCCAGCAGTTGGGCGACAGGGAACTATGGCTACACCTTC.